The next 26 T cell receptor beta chains were all read from a single sample in a study of PD-1 blockade in classical Hodgkin lymphoma (dated by TCRdb to 2020 to 2022). Libraries came from the immunoSEQ multiplex PCR assay. As stored in TCRdb, this immuneACCESS dataset retains in-frame rearrangements with V and J assigned. A fraction of the clones does not appear; measured against another copy, unresolved V genes explain less than half of the discrepancy, and the remainder lacks a known reason. In this sample the table shows approximately 61,000 clones, 87% of which occur a single time. The ten largest clones take up 6.5% to 9% of the sample. Read against the paper, the sample's time point label means: cycle 4 day 1 (C4D1), after less than 7 weeks of nivolumab. Relapse after autologous stem cell transplantation had occurred in all trial patients, and cohorts A, B and C were distinguished by prior brentuximab vedotin exposure.

The sequences come from peripheral blood mononuclear cells (PBMCs), collected before the fourth cycle of nivolumab. These receptors all stem from a human donor with classical Hodgkin lymphoma.

This rearrangement joins TRBV5-1 to TRBJ2-1; 8 bases align to TRBD2. Germline CDR1 and CDR2: SGHRS and YFSETQ. V dropped 0 bases and J dropped 10; count of bases not matched to a gene: 9. The CDR3 is 15 amino acids. This CDR3 is CASSLDGLATLEQFF. DNA for the CDR3: TGCGCCAGCAGCTTGGACGGACTAGCAACACTCGAGCAGTTCTTC.

This chain joins TRBV6-5 and TRBJ2-7; D uncertain. This CDR3 contains 13 residues. Germline CDR1 reads MNHEY; CDR2 reads SVGAGI. Trimming stripped 6 bases from V and 4 bases from J, with 13 bases between. The CDR3 is CASRLKGPYEQYF. DNA of the CDR3: TGTGCCAGCAGGTTGAAAGGCCCATACGAGCAGTACTTC.

The V gene is TRBV28, the J gene TRBJ2-2, with D perhaps matching TRBD1 or TRBD2 (7 bases each). The CDR3 length is 16 residues. V was trimmed by 3 bases and J by 7 bases, leaving 18 bases between them. Germline values: CDR1 MDHEN, CDR2 SYDVKM. CDR3 loop: CASSFSGTAWGGELFF. In DNA, the CDR3 is TGTGCCAGCAGTTTCAGCGGGACAGCTTGGGGCGGGGAGCTGTTTTTT.

This clone occurred once. The V call is TRBV18, the J call TRBJ1-1, with D tentatively TRBD1 (5 bases). Trimming left V 0 bases short and J 5 bases short, with 19 bases between. Germline V gives CDR1 KGHSH, CDR2 LQKENI. This CDR3 is built from 17 residues. The CDR3 spells CASSPPGLIREMTEAFF. The CDR3 DNA reads as TGTGCCAGCTCACCACCAGGCCTGATCAGGGAAATGACTGAAGCTTTCTTT.

This sequence joins TRBV5-1 and TRBJ1-1; D gene unclear. V gave up 2 bases and J gave up 0 bases, with 20 bases separating them. Germline CDR1 reads SGHRS; CDR2 reads YFSETQ. This CDR3 comprises 18 residues. DNA of the CDR3: TGCGCCAGCAGCTTAGTTGGCGCAGGTGGTTCCATGAACACTGAAGCTTTCTTT. Translation: CASSLVGAGGSMNTEAFF.

The chain links TRBV19 to TRBJ2-3, with D possibly called TRBD1 or TRBD2 (5 bases each). The CDR3 covers 15 residues. V was shortened by 6 bases and J by 5 bases, with 18 bases between the two germline ends. Germline CDR1 is LNHDA and CDR2 is SQIVND (reference sequence). Here the CDR3 DNA reads TGTGCCAGTAGGGAAGGGACCACGTTCAAAGATACGCAGTATTTT. Its translation: CASREGTTFKDTQYF.

The CDR3 DNA follows: TGTGCCAGCAGCTCAGTCTATTTT. It translates to CASSSVYF. J is TRBJ1-3 and V is TRBV7-4; no firm D call. Germline assignment: CDR1 SGHVT and CDR2 SQSDAQ. The CDR3 is 8 amino acids. V lost 4 bases and J lost 16, with 5 bases in between.

This chain uses TRBV7-2 with TRBJ2-3, with 8 bases lining up with TRBD1. The germline V gene has CDR1 SGHTA and CDR2 FQGNSA. V trimming: 5 bases; J trimming: 2 bases; junction bases outside the gene matches: 6. CDR3 length: 15 residues. CDR3 sequence reads: CASSRWTGTTDTQYF. CDR3 DNA: TGTGCCAGCAGCCGATGGACAGGGACCACAGATACGCAGTATTTT. The full variable domain, with the rest looked up from reference TRBV7-2 and TRBJ2-3, is GAGVSQSPSNKVTEKGKDVELRCDPISGHTALYWYRQSLGQGLEFLIYFQGNSAPDKSGLPSDRFSAERTGGSVSTLTIQRTQQEDSAVYLCASSRWTGTTDTQYFGPGTRLTVL.

This clone has more than one count but fewer than ten. J is TRBJ2-1 and V is TRBV29-1; 9 bases are a match to TRBD2. Germline V gives CDR1 SQVTM, CDR2 ANQGSEA. J was trimmed by 6 bases and V by 3 bases; bases with no gene match: 12. The CDR3 covers 16 residues. The CDR3 here is CSVDGPLRRGGNEQFF. The CDR3 region has the DNA TGCAGCGTTGATGGCCCCTTAAGGCGGGGGGGCAATGAGCAGTTCTTC.

This sequence joins TRBV7-2 and TRBJ2-5, with TRBD2 identical over 11 bases. V trimming: 3 bases; J trimming: 5 bases; junction bases outside the gene matches: 8. Germline CDR1 SGHTA, CDR2 FQGNSA. The CDR3 spans 16 residues. This CDR3 is CASSFPLAGGLETQYF. CDR3 nucleotide sequence: TGTGCCAGCAGCTTCCCCTTAGCGGGGGGGCTGGAGACCCAGTACTTC.

V and J are TRBV9 and TRBJ2-3; no firm D call. The CDR3 loop spans 14 amino acids. Trimming left V 4 bases short and J 0 bases short, with 9 bases between. CDR1 and CDR2 from the germline V gene are SGDLS and YYNGEE. CDR3 amino acids: CASSPTASTDTQYF. In DNA, the CDR3 is TGTGCCAGCAGCCCAACTGCCAGCACAGATACGCAGTATTTT.

The genes are TRBV10-3 and TRBJ2-1; D is unresolved. The germline V gene encodes CDR1 ENHRY and CDR2 SYGVKD. The CDR3 length is 11 residues. Trimming removed 4 bases at V and 11 bases at J, with 9 bases between. CDR3 residues: CAISVDLKQFF. The CDR3 region has the DNA TGTGCCATCAGTGTGGATCTGAAGCAGTTCTTC.

CDR3 sequence (DNA): TGCGCCAGCAGCTTGGGCGCGCGAGGGTACGAGCAGTACTTC. The encoded protein is CASSLGARGYEQYF. This chain connects TRBV5-1 to TRBJ2-7; a possible D gene is TRBD2 (5 bases). The V end lost 0 bases, the J end lost 4 bases, and 11 bases lay between the germline ends. CDR3 length: 14 amino acids. CDR1 and CDR2 from the germline V gene are SGHRS and YFSETQ.

The J gene is TRBJ2-5, the V gene TRBV5-1, with 11 bases matching TRBD2. Germline V gene lookup returns CDR1 SGHRS and CDR2 YFSETQ. The CDR3 has 14 amino acids. V gave up 7 bases and J gave up 4 bases; unmatched junction bases: 6. CDR3 in amino acids: CASGSGGAGETQYF. CDR3 DNA sequence: TGCGCCAGCGGTAGCGGGGGGGCCGGAGAGACCCAGTACTTC.

CDR3 amino acids: CASSYGLASTEAFF. CDR3 bases: TGTGCCAGCAGTTACGGGTTGGCAAGCACTGAAGCTTTCTTT. The chain couples TRBV6-5 to TRBJ1-1; D is uncertain. From germline, CDR1 is MNHEY and CDR2 SVGAGI. Trimming took 2 bases from V and 4 from J, leaving 11 bases between them. This CDR3 spans 14 amino acids.

J is TRBJ1-5 and V is TRBV2, with D possibly being TRBD1 (6 bases). The V gene lost 7 bases and the J gene lost 4 bases, with 23 bases spanning the gap. The CDR3 is 17 residues long. Germline CDR1 and CDR2: SNHLY and FYNNEI. CDR3 nucleotide sequence: TGTGCCAGCACGTTCGGACAGTTGGGAGGAGGTAATCAGCCCCAGCATTTT. It codes for CASTFGQLGGGNQPQHF.

The rearrangement joins TRBV7-9 to TRBJ1-2, with D unresolved. Looked up from germline, CDR1 is SEHNR and CDR2 is FQNEAQ (reference sequence). Trimming took 6 bases from V and 5 from J, leaving 19 bases between them. There are 15 residues in the CDR3. CDR3 in DNA: TGTGCCAGCAGACGTTCACCGGAACCCTTTTATGGCTACACCTTC. This encodes CASRRSPEPFYGYTF.

The rearrangement joins TRBV4-2 to TRBJ1-1; 7 positions agree with TRBD1. Per the germline V gene, CDR1 is LGHNA and CDR2 is YNFKEQ. J was trimmed by 0 bases and V by 0 bases; bases with no gene match: 7. The CDR3 is 17 residues long. CDR3 in amino acids: CASSQELRGRVNTEAFF. The CDR3 DNA reads as TGTGCCAGCAGCCAAGAGTTGAGGGGGCGGGTGAACACTGAAGCTTTCTTT.

This chain connects TRBV5-5 to TRBJ1-2, with a tentative D call TRBD1 (6 bases). CDR1 is SGHKS, CDR2 YYEKEE, per germline (reference sequence). The germline V and J ends were trimmed by 2 bases and 8 bases, with 16 bases remaining between them. CDR3 length: 14 amino acids. The chain's CDR3 is CASSLTGPERGYTF. The CDR3 nucleotides read TGTGCCAGCAGCTTAACAGGGCCGGAGAGGGGCTACACCTTC.

The chain employs TRBV5-1 and TRBJ2-3, with D possibly matching TRBD1 (5 bases). Germline lookup yields CDR1 SGHRS and CDR2 YFSETQ. CDR3 length: 16 amino acids. Trimming took off 3 bases at V and 2 bases at J, with 16 bases between the two ends. The CDR3 DNA is TGCGCCAGCAGCTGGGGCCTAGGCCGAGACACAGATACGCAGTATTTT. This sequence encodes CASSWGLGRDTDTQYF.

This sequence joins TRBV10-2 and TRBJ2-5; D unclear. Germline assignment: CDR1 WSHSY and CDR2 SAAADI. This CDR3 has 13 amino acids. With 0 bases removed from V and 9 bases from J, the gap between germline ends came to 11 bases. The CDR3 region has the DNA TGCGCCAGCAGTGAGTCGATTGGGTTGTCCCAGTACTTC. Amino acid sequence: CASSESIGLSQYF.

This clone came up a few times. V and J are TRBV28 and TRBJ2-5; the D is unclear. V gave up 7 bases and J gave up 6 bases, with 9 bases separating them. The CDR3 consists of 11 residues. The germline V gene has CDR1 MDHEN and CDR2 SYDVKM. The CDR3 DNA sequence: TGTGCCAGCAAGGGTAGGAAGACCCAGTACTTC. Translated: CASKGRKTQYF.

Turning to this clone: The junction shows a germline mismatch at one end, possibly a read error. The V call is TRBV7-9, the J call TRBJ1-2; D is unresolved. Germline CDR1 and CDR2: SEHNR and FQNEAQ (reference sequence). CDR3 length: 13 residues. The CDR3 nucleotides read TGTGCCAGCAGCTTCAAGGGATCTTCTGGCCACACCTTC. Protein sequence: CASSFKGSSGHTF.

DNA for the CDR3: TGTGCCAGCAGCTGGGATTCTTATGGCTACACCTTC. This sequence encodes CASSWDSYGYTF. V gene TRBV7-8 combines with J gene TRBJ1-2, with no clear D. V dropped 4 bases and J dropped 5 bases, with 8 bases sitting between them. Germline V gene data show CDR1 as SGHVS and CDR2 as FQNEAQ. The CDR3 is made up of 12 amino acids. The full variable domain, completed using reference TRBV7-8 and TRBJ1-2, is GAGVSQSPRYKVAKRGQDVALRCDPISGHVSLFWYQQALGQGPEFLTYFQNEAQLDKSGLPSDRFFAERPEGSVSTLKIQRTQQEDSAVYLCASSWDSYGYTFGSGTRLTVV.

This sequence joins TRBV5-6 and TRBJ1-1; possibly TRBD1 for D (5 bases). The germline gives CDR1 SGHDT, CDR2 YYEEEE. This CDR3 has 15 residues. Between the trimmed V and J ends, which lost 6 bases and 2 bases, there was a span of 17 bases. The CDR3 region is CASTLTRGGNTEAFF. DNA of the CDR3: TGTGCCAGCACCCTAACCCGTGGGGGTAACACTGAAGCTTTCTTT.

This chain uses TRBV6-6 with TRBJ2-1; a weak D match, TRBD2 (7 bases). Trimming removed 8 bases from V and 9 bases from J, with 14 bases in between. From germline, CDR1 is MNHNY and CDR2 SVGAGI (reference sequence). The CDR3 length is 12 residues. The CDR3 nucleotides read TGTGCCAGCGTCCGGGGGGCTGGTGAGCAGTTCTTC. The encoded protein is CASVRGAGEQFF.